This TCR beta chain was recovered during a study of T cell responses to AZD1222 COVID-19 vaccine. Turning to the study itself: Timing groups of about 4 and about 12 weeks for second doses were pooled. Findings and caveats of the study: The study identified only a handful of AZD1222 recipients as seropositive at baseline. Repertoire sampling occurred only after the peak T cell response. Clonal diversity was possibly underestimated, and the donors were mostly white British, with more females.

Comments on this clone: No antigen is known for it.

V gave up 1 base and J gave up 2 bases, with 9 bases separating them. The CDR3 is 15 residues long. The germline gives CDR1 SNHLY, CDR2 FYNNEI. Profiled with immunoSEQ multiplex PCR; TCRdb holds only in-frame clones, not every one. The sample lists 90,000 to 110,000 clones; approximately 90% were seen once. The source of this sequence is an adult in good health. Sequencing used peripheral blood, obtained on day 0 of AZD1222 vaccination. This chain links TRBV2 with TRBJ1-3; perhaps TRBD1 as D (6 bases). The CDR3 region has the DNA TGTGCCAGCAGTGAAGGGGGGGGCACTGGAAACACCATATATTTT. This sequence encodes CASSEGGGTGNTIYF.